A single sample is the source of the 23 T cell receptor beta chains below, sequenced in a study of beta chain features in type 1 diabetes. The sequenced template was cDNA made from the entire isolated RNA. Clones were sequenced by immunoSEQ multiplex PCR, and TCRdb holds only the in-frame ones, with some missing. The table records 200,000 to 300,000 clones, around 68% of them present only once. The sequenced sample was naive CD4+ T cells from blood. These receptors came from a man younger than 40 in good health.

The genes are TRBV30 and TRBJ2-7; D not certain. The V end lost 2 bases, the J end lost 3 bases, and 11 bases lay between the germline ends. Germline V gene data show CDR1 as GTSNPN and CDR2 as SVGIG (reference sequence). CDR3 length: 13 residues. The CDR3 DNA follows: TGTGCCTGGAGTTTAGGAGCTATCTACGAGCAGTACTTC. Its translation: CAWSLGAIYEQYF.

The rearrangement uses TRBV5-6 and TRBJ2-1, with D hard to call. The ends were cut back, 0 bases at V and 7 bases at J, with 2 bases in the middle. Looked up from germline, CDR1 is SGHDT and CDR2 is YYEEEE. The length of the CDR3 is 11 residues. The CDR3 DNA sequence: TGTGCCAGCAGCTTGGAGAATGAGCAGTTCTTC. This translates into CASSLENEQFF.

This chain connects TRBV25-1 to TRBJ2-7; 9 nucleotides align to TRBD2. The V and J ends lost 2 bases and 4 bases, in that order; junction bases with no gene match: 6. This CDR3 comprises 15 residues. The germline V gene has CDR1 MGHDK and CDR2 SYGVNS. CDR3 DNA sequence: TGTGCCAGCAGTGAAAAGGCGGGAGGGCCATACGAGCAGTACTTC. It specifies CASSEKAGGPYEQYF.

The chain joins TRBV18 to TRBJ1-5, with D unclear. The length of the CDR3 is 14 residues. Trimming stripped 2 bases from V and 4 bases from J, with 9 bases between. Germline CDR1 and CDR2: KGHSH and LQKENI. CDR3 nucleotides: TGTGCCAGCTCACCAACCCGGGGAAATCAGCCCCAGCATTTT. This encodes CASSPTRGNQPQHF.

This clone was found a few times. This chain connects TRBV18 to TRBJ2-1, with D possibly TRBD1 on 5 matching bases. This CDR3 has 13 amino acids. Deletions cut 3 bases from V and 12 bases from J, with 15 bases between. CDR1 is KGHSH, CDR2 LQKENI, per germline. Here the CDR3 reads CASSPSTLRGQFF. The CDR3 DNA reads as TGTGCCAGCTCACCGAGCACCCTAAGGGGGCAGTTCTTC.

V and J are TRBV4-2 and TRBJ2-5; possible D gene TRBD2, 6 bases. Germline CDR1 LGHNA, CDR2 YNFKEQ. V shed 2 bases and J shed 6 bases, with 16 bases lying between them. CDR3 length: 15 amino acids. As DNA, the CDR3 is TGTGCCAGCAGCCAACAGGGTACTAGCCTGCAGACCCAGTACTTC. Translated: CASSQQGTSLQTQYF.

This clone was observed a single time. This sequence joins TRBV4-2 and TRBJ2-5; TRBD2 might be the D (6 bases). This CDR3 spans 16 amino acids. The ends were cut back, 1 base at V and 3 bases at J, with 15 bases in the middle. The germline V gene encodes CDR1 LGHNA and CDR2 YNFKEQ. The CDR3 bases are TGTGCCAGCAGCCAAGTTTTTGCGGGGCGGGAAGAGACCCAGTACTTC. Amino acids: CASSQVFAGREETQYF.

V is TRBV7-2 and J is TRBJ1-1; no definite D call. Deletions cut 3 bases from V and 1 base from J, with 6 bases between. The CDR3 extends over 13 amino acids. Germline loops: CDR1 SGHTA, CDR2 FQGNSA. CDR3 coding DNA: TGTGCCAGCAGCTTCACCAGGAACACTGAAGCTTTCTTT. This sequence encodes CASSFTRNTEAFF.

This sequence joins TRBV30 and TRBJ1-6; 9 positions match TRBD1. From germline, CDR1 is GTSNPN and CDR2 SVGIG (reference sequence). The junction had 9 bases not matched to a gene; V was cut back by 6 bases and J by 9 bases. The CDR3 spans 14 residues. This CDR3 reads CACRDRVFSSPLHF. CDR3 in DNA: TGTGCCTGCAGGGACAGGGTTTTTAGTTCACCCCTCCACTTT.

The V call is TRBV6-1, the J call TRBJ1-6; possible D gene TRBD1, 6 bases. With 2 bases removed from V and 6 bases from J, the gap between germline ends came to 8 bases. The CDR3 extends over 14 amino acids. Germline V gene lookup returns CDR1 MNHNS and CDR2 SASEGT. CDR3: CASSERGANSPLHF. The DNA of the CDR3 is TGTGCCAGCAGTGAACGGGGGGCTAATTCACCCCTCCACTTT.

CDR3 sequence (DNA): TGTGCCAGCAGCATGGAGACCCAGTACTTC. This codes for CASSMETQYF. The chain carries TRBV28 and TRBJ2-5; D unresolved. V gave up 6 bases and J gave up 5 bases, with 4 bases separating them. In germline, CDR1 is MDHEN, CDR2 SYDVKM. The CDR3 loop spans 10 amino acids.

The chain combines TRBV11-3 with TRBJ2-5, with D unclear. V lost 3 bases to trimming and J lost 2 bases, with 13 bases between them. The germline V gene encodes CDR1 SGHNT and CDR2 YENEEA. This CDR3 comprises 15 residues. The chain's CDR3 is CASSLTHGPQETQYF. CDR3 bases: TGTGCCAGCAGCTTGACCCATGGGCCTCAAGAGACCCAGTACTTC.

The chain combines TRBV29-1 with TRBJ2-2; TRBD1 or TRBD2 may be the D gene (5 bases each). CDR1 is SQVTM and CDR2 is ANQGSEA in the germline V gene. There are 13 residues in the CDR3. V gave up 7 bases and J gave up 7 bases, with 16 bases separating them. The CDR3, as DNA: TGCAGCGCGGGACGGAACCTTGGCGGGGAGCTGTTTTTT. Protein sequence: CSAGRNLGGELFF.

This chain joins TRBV6-5 and TRBJ1-2; possible D gene TRBD1, 5 bases. Looked up from germline, CDR1 is MNHEY and CDR2 is SVGAGI. V lost 6 bases to trimming and J lost 4 bases, with 18 bases between them. The CDR3 runs 15 residues. CDR3 in amino acids: CASRDLTVSGYGYTF. CDR3 DNA: TGTGCCAGCAGGGACCTGACAGTCTCGGGCTATGGCTACACCTTC.

The chain couples TRBV23-1 to TRBJ2-1; D is ambiguous. TRBV23-1 is an ORF, and what it does is uncertain. The V gene lost 8 bases and the J gene lost 0 bases, with 20 bases spanning the gap. The CDR3 loop spans 17 amino acids. CDR3 in DNA: TGCGCCAGCCGTTTAATTACGTTGATTTCCTCCTACAATGAGCAGTTCTTC. Encoded protein: CASRLITLISSYNEQFF.

The chain links TRBV30 to TRBJ2-2; D gene ambiguous. Germline CDR1 and CDR2: GTSNPN and SVGIG (reference sequence). The CDR3 is 13 residues long. V was cut by 3 bases and J by 5 bases, with 10 bases left in between. The DNA of the CDR3 is TGTGCCTGGAGAGAGACTGAGACCGGGGAGCTGTTTTTT. Protein product: CAWRETETGELFF. The complete variable domain, with remaining parts taken from reference TRBV30 and TRBJ2-2, reads SQTIHQWPATLVQPVGSPLSLECTVEGTSNPNLYWYRQAAGRGLQLLFYSVGIGQISSEVPQNLSASRPQDRQFILSSKKLLLSDSGFYLCAWRETETGELFFGEGSRLTVL.

The chain has TRBV9 and TRBJ2-5; no reliable D call. The CDR3 is 13 amino acids. V lost 0 bases, J lost 4 bases, and 7 bases lay in between. Germline V CDR1 and CDR2: SGDLS, YYNGEE. The CDR3 coding sequence is TGTGCCAGCAGCGTAGACCGGACAGAGACCCAGTACTTC. It is translated as CASSVDRTETQYF.

The J gene is TRBJ2-7, the V gene TRBV2; D is undetermined. Between the trimmed V and J ends, which lost 6 bases and 7 bases, there was a span of 10 bases. CDR1 and CDR2 (germline): SNHLY, FYNNEI. The CDR3 is 11 amino acids. The CDR3 protein is CASRYMGEQYF. The CDR3 DNA follows: TGTGCCAGCAGATACATGGGGGAGCAGTACTTC. The full variable domain, completed using reference TRBV2 and TRBJ2-7, is EPEVTQTPSHQVTQMGQEVILRCVPISNHLYFYWYRQILGQKVEFLVSFYNNEISEKSEIFDDQFSVERPDGSNFTLKIRSTKLEDSAMYFCASRYMGEQYFGPGTRLTVT.

The rearrangement links TRBV30 to TRBJ1-2; D not certain. CDR3 size: 12 residues. Germline CDR1 and CDR2: GTSNPN and SVGIG (reference sequence). Deletions cut 2 bases from V and 1 base from J, with 5 bases between. The CDR3 DNA sequence: TGTGCCTGGAGTCCTCTTAACTATGGCTACACCTTC. Its translation: CAWSPLNYGYTF. Together with reference TRBV30 and TRBJ1-2, the CDR3 gives the full variable domain: SQTIHQWPATLVQPVGSPLSLECTVEGTSNPNLYWYRQAAGRGLQLLFYSVGIGQISSEVPQNLSASRPQDRQFILSSKKLLLSDSGFYLCAWSPLNYGYTFGSGTRLTVV.

This clone was detected only a few times. The chain combines TRBV10-3 with TRBJ2-5; D is perhaps TRBD1 (5 bases). Germline V gives CDR1 ENHRY, CDR2 SYGVKD. This CDR3 comprises 13 residues. Trimming removed 7 bases from V and 3 bases from J, with 12 bases in between. The CDR3 bases are TGTGCCATCAACCAGGGTTGGGAAGAGACCCAGTACTTC. Translated, it gives CAINQGWEETQYF.

The J gene is TRBJ2-7, the V gene TRBV6-1; 7 bases are a match to TRBD1. The junction had 13 bases not matched to a gene; V was cut back by 9 bases and J by 5 bases. The CDR3 length is 14 residues. The germline V gene has CDR1 MNHNS and CDR2 SASEGT. The CDR3 bases are TGTGCCAGTTTACGACAGGGATCTCTAAACGAGCAGTACTTC. Its protein product is CASLRQGSLNEQYF.

The chain links TRBV5-1 to TRBJ2-1; no firm D call. Trimming pared 0 bases from V and 4 bases from J, leaving 5 bases between. The germline gives CDR1 SGHRS, CDR2 YFSETQ. The CDR3 totals 13 residues. As DNA, the CDR3 is TGCGCCAGCAGCTTGGAAAGGTACAATGAGCAGTTCTTC. It encodes CASSLERYNEQFF.

V gene TRBV10-2 combines with J gene TRBJ2-3; D is unclear. Trimming stripped 3 bases from V and 0 bases from J, with 7 bases between. The CDR3 covers 14 residues. The germline gives CDR1 WSHSY, CDR2 SAAADI. The CDR3 DNA reads TGCGCCAGCAGTGAAGTGGCCAGCACAGATACGCAGTATTTT. Translated: CASSEVASTDTQYF.